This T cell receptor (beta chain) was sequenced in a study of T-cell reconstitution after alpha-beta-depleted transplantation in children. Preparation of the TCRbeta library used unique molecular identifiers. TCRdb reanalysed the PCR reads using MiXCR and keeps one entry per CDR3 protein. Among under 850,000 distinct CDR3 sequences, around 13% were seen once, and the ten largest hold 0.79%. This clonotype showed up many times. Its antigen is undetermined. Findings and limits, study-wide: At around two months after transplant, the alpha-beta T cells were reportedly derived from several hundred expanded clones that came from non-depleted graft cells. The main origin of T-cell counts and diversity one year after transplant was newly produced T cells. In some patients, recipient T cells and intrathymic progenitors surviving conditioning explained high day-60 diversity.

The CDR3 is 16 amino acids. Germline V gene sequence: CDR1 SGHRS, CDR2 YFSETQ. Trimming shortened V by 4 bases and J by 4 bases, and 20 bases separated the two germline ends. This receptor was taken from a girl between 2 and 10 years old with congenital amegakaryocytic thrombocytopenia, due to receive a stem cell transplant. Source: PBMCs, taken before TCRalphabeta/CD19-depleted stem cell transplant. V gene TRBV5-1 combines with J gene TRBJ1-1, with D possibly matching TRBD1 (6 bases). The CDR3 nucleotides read TGCGCCAGCAGCCTAATCGGGGGGGCAGGGGCCACTGAAGCTTTCTTT. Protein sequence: CASSLIGGAGATEAFF.